This passage covers 29 T cell receptor beta chains from one sample sequenced in a study of T cells after yellow fever vaccination. TCRdb analysed the 5' RACE reads with MiXCR anew, one entry per CDR3 protein. The table lists 250,000 to 350,000 distinct CDR3 sequences, around 4.3% of them singletons. Sample: PBMCs, taken 15 days after the yellow fever booster vaccination. The receptors stem from a man aged 18 to 35 who received the YFV17D yellow fever vaccine.

In this sample, this clonotype turned up a few times. This chain connects TRBV20-1 to TRBJ2-7, with 7 bases that match TRBD1. J lost 9 bases, V lost 7 bases, and 12 bases had no gene match. Germline V gives CDR1 DFQATT, CDR2 SNEGSKA (reference sequence). The CDR3 is 12 residues long. DNA of the CDR3: TGCAGTGTACCTGAGGGCAGGGGGATGCAGTACTTC. Its translation: CSVPEGRGMQYF.

This clonotype was counted ten times or more. This chain uses TRBV2 with TRBJ2-3; the D gene is possibly TRBD1 (6 bases). The length of the CDR3 is 15 residues. V was shortened by 6 bases and J by 3 bases, with 16 bases between the two germline ends. The germline gives CDR1 SNHLY, CDR2 FYNNEI. CDR3: CASSDDRRVTDTQYF. The CDR3 DNA reads as TGTGCCAGCAGCGACGACAGGCGGGTAACAGATACGCAGTATTTT. The whole variable domain, remainder taken from reference TRBV2 and TRBJ2-3, is EPEVTQTPSHQVTQMGQEVILRCVPISNHLYFYWYRQILGQKVEFLVSFYNNEISEKSEIFDDQFSVERPDGSNFTLKIRSTKLEDSAMYFCASSDDRRVTDTQYFGPGTRLTVL.

This clonotype was seen at least ten times. The chain joins TRBV24-1 to TRBJ1-5; 8 bases map to TRBD1. The CDR3 totals 18 residues. Germline V gives CDR1 KGHDR, CDR2 SFDVKD. Trimming took 7 bases from V and 1 from J; bases not matched to a gene: 14. As DNA, the CDR3 is TGTGCCACCAGGCCCAGGACAGGGTTCAAGGCGAGCAATCAGCCCCAGCATTTT. Translating it yields CATRPRTGFKASNQPQHF.

This clonotype was picked up many times. The rearrangement uses TRBV5-1 and TRBJ2-1; 7 nucleotides line up with TRBD2. The CDR3 sequence is 14 residues long. The germline V gene has CDR1 SGHRS and CDR2 YFSETQ. With V trimmed by 0 bases and J by 9 bases, 6 bases remained unmatched. DNA of the CDR3: TGCGCCAGCAGCTTGGCCACGGGAGGCGCTGAGCAGTTCTTC. Translation gives CASSLATGGAEQFF.

This clonotype was seen repeatedly, ten times or more. The CDR3 bases are TGTGCTAGTGGCTACGGCACAACCAGAGCAGATACGCAGTATTTT. Protein product: CASGYGTTRADTQYF. V gene TRBV12-5 combines with J gene TRBJ2-3; D unresolved. V shed 6 bases and J shed 4 bases, with 17 bases lying between them. Germline CDR1 reads LGHNT; CDR2 reads FRNRAP. This CDR3 has 15 amino acids.

This clonotype was observed a handful of times. The chain uses TRBV7-2 and TRBJ2-1; TRBD2 matches at 7 bases. Germline V gene sequence: CDR1 SGHTA, CDR2 FQGNSA. The length of the CDR3 is 14 residues. V dropped 4 bases and J dropped 8; count of bases not matched to a gene: 8. CDR3 in DNA: TGTGCCAGCAGCTCCCGGTCTAGCGGCCATGAGCAGTTCTTC. Its protein is CASSSRSSGHEQFF.

The chain joins TRBV7-9 to TRBJ1-5; the D gene is possibly TRBD1 (5 bases). There are 17 residues in the CDR3. The germline V and J ends were trimmed by 1 base and 9 bases, with 22 bases remaining between them. In germline, CDR1 is SEHNR, CDR2 FQNEAQ (reference sequence). The chain's CDR3 is CASSLEGQGPRESPQHF. The CDR3 nucleotides read TGTGCCAGCAGCTTAGAGGGCCAGGGCCCTAGGGAATCGCCCCAGCATTTT.

This clonotype was seen ten or more times. The rearrangement uses TRBV5-1 and TRBJ2-3; no clear D gene. The ends were cut back, 4 bases at V and 0 bases at J, with 12 bases in the middle. Germline V gene data show CDR1 as SGHRS and CDR2 as YFSETQ. The CDR3 contains 15 residues. The CDR3 nucleotides read TGCGCCAGCAGCCTGACGGGCACTAGCACAGATACGCAGTATTTT. It specifies CASSLTGTSTDTQYF.

The chain has TRBV15 and TRBJ1-6, with 7 bases fitting TRBD1. This CDR3 is built from 18 residues. From germline, CDR1 is LNHNV and CDR2 YYDKDF (reference sequence). J lost 0 bases, V lost 4 bases, and 9 bases had no gene match. The CDR3 DNA reads as TGTGCCACCAGCACAACCCGGGGACAGCTCTCCTATAATTCACCCCTCCACTTT. Translating it yields CATSTTRGQLSYNSPLHF.

The chain joins TRBV6-5 to TRBJ1-1; a weak D match, TRBD1 (5 bases). CDR3 length: 14 residues. Trimming left V 4 bases short and J 4 bases short, with 13 bases between. Germline V gene data show CDR1 as MNHEY and CDR2 as SVGAGI. CDR3 DNA: TGTGCCAGCAGTTTCCAAGGGGTAGGCACTGAAGCTTTCTTT. Protein: CASSFQGVGTEAFF.

The chain is built from TRBV29-1 and TRBJ1-1; TRBD1 might be the D (6 bases). The CDR3 spans 13 residues. V was pared by 8 bases and J by 7 bases, with 20 bases between. Germline loops: CDR1 SQVTM, CDR2 ANQGSEA. This CDR3 is CSTRGLGDGEAFF. The CDR3 DNA is TGCAGCACGCGGGGGCTCGGGGATGGTGAAGCTTTCTTT.

This clonotype was counted only a few times. The V call is TRBV4-1, the J call TRBJ2-7; the D is unclear. There are 16 residues in the CDR3. The germline gives CDR1 MGHRA, CDR2 YSYEKL. V was trimmed by 0 bases and J by 0 bases, leaving 12 bases between them. The CDR3 DNA is TGCGCCAGCAGCCAAGATCTGAGACACCGCTCCTACGAGCAGTACTTC. This encodes CASSQDLRHRSYEQYF.

The chain recombines TRBV12-3 or TRBV12-4 with TRBJ2-1; 16 bases match TRBD2. This CDR3 is 20 amino acids long. The V segment lost 7 bases and the J segment 0 bases; nucleotides outside the gene matches: 12. CDR3 residues: CASTPSPGLAGGSSYNEQFF. CDR3 coding DNA: TGTGCCAGCACGCCATCCCCGGGACTAGCGGGGGGGAGCTCCTACAATGAGCAGTTCTTC.

This clonotype was found a few times. This chain links TRBV25-1 with TRBJ1-1; 8 bases agree with TRBD1. CDR1 is MGHDK, CDR2 SYGVNS, per germline. V was pared by 4 bases and J by 3 bases, with 7 bases of the junction left unmatched. The length of the CDR3 is 15 residues. DNA for the CDR3: TGTGCCAGCAGTGGCCGCCCGGACAGGGACACTGAAGCTTTCTTT. As protein: CASSGRPDRDTEAFF.

This clonotype appeared many times. The V call is TRBV6-2 or TRBV6-3, the J call TRBJ1-1; D is unresolved. From germline, CDR1 is MNHEY and CDR2 SVGEGT. The V gene lost 3 bases and the J gene lost 1 base, with 6 bases spanning the gap. This CDR3 is 13 amino acids long. This CDR3 reads CASSYQQNTEAFF. The CDR3 bases are TGTGCCAGCAGTTATCAACAGAACACTGAAGCTTTCTTT.

This clonotype was counted at least ten times. This chain links TRBV5-1 with TRBJ2-7, with TRBD1 identical over 7 bases. V lost 4 bases, J lost 7 bases, and 11 bases stayed unmatched. Germline assignment: CDR1 SGHRS and CDR2 YFSETQ. CDR3 size: 14 residues. The CDR3: CASSDGTVAGEQYF. CDR3 sequence (DNA): TGCGCCAGCAGCGATGGGACAGTCGCCGGGGAGCAGTACTTC.

This clonotype was seen a few times. DNA of the CDR3: TGCGCCAGCAGCTTGGTCTCCGGGGGAAAACTGTTTTTT. It encodes CASSLVSGGKLFF. The V call is TRBV5-1, the J call TRBJ1-4, with D maybe TRBD1 (5 bases). V dropped 0 bases and J dropped 10 bases, with 10 bases sitting between them. The CDR3 extends over 13 amino acids. Germline CDR1 is SGHRS and CDR2 is YFSETQ.

This clonotype came up many times. The chain links TRBV3-1 to TRBJ2-5, with D perhaps TRBD1 or TRBD2 (5 bases each). V was pared by 5 bases and J by 2 bases, with 12 bases between. Germline values: CDR1 LGHDT, CDR2 YNNKEL (reference sequence). The CDR3 length is 14 residues. CDR3 sequence: CASSAGTHQETQYF. DNA for the CDR3: TGTGCCAGCAGCGCCGGGACGCATCAAGAGACCCAGTACTTC.

Many counts were recorded for this clonotype. The chain joins TRBV12-3 or TRBV12-4 to TRBJ1-3; tentatively, D is TRBD1 (5 bases). Trimming shortened V by 7 bases and J by 2 bases, and 12 bases separated the two germline ends. The CDR3 has 14 residues. Here the CDR3 reads CASTMRGPGNTIYF. DNA for the CDR3: TGTGCCAGCACCATGCGGGGCCCTGGAAACACCATATATTTT.

The V call is TRBV2, the J call TRBJ1-4, with D uncertain. The CDR3 is made up of 12 amino acids. The germline V and J ends were trimmed by 7 bases and 6 bases, with 9 bases remaining between them. CDR1 is SNHLY, CDR2 FYNNEI, per germline. This CDR3 is CASNAGDEKLFF. Written as DNA, the CDR3 is TGTGCCAGCAACGCGGGAGATGAAAAACTGTTTTTT.

The table lists this clonotype with many counts. This chain joins TRBV20-1 and TRBJ2-5; D gene unclear. The V gene's germline CDR1 is DFQATT and CDR2 SNEGSKA (reference sequence). Trimming took off 3 bases at V and 2 bases at J, with 4 bases between the two ends. The CDR3 sequence is 11 residues long. CDR3 nucleotides: TGCAGTGCTAGCGGTCAAGAGACCCAGTACTTC. Residues: CSASGQETQYF.

The sample holds a few counts of this clonotype. The chain carries TRBV18 and TRBJ2-5; 11 bases agree with TRBD2. J lost 1 base, V lost 4 bases, and 5 bases had no gene match. Germline loops: CDR1 KGHSH, CDR2 LQKENI. The CDR3 is 16 amino acids. The CDR3 nucleotides read TGTGCCAGCTCACTCCGACTAGCGGGAATCCAAGAGACCCAGTACTTC. This sequence encodes CASSLRLAGIQETQYF.

This clonotype was detected ten times or more. The rearrangement joins TRBV12-3 or TRBV12-4 to TRBJ1-1, with 7 bases identical to TRBD1. The V gene end was trimmed by 6 bases and the J gene end by 0 bases; junction bases not matched to a gene: 4. CDR3 size: 14 residues. CDR3 sequence reads: CASRPTGMNTEAFF. The CDR3 DNA reads TGTGCCAGCAGGCCGACAGGGATGAACACTGAAGCTTTCTTT.

This clonotype was detected many times. V is TRBV29-1 and J is TRBJ2-1, with D perhaps TRBD2 (6 bases). CDR3 length: 18 residues. CDR1 SQVTM and CDR2 ANQGSEA come from the germline V gene. Trimming pared 1 base from V and 3 bases from J, leaving 22 bases between. CDR3 in DNA: TGCAGCGTTGAAGGGCTAGCGAGAACGGTTGGTAGCTACAATGAGCAGTTCTTC. This codes for CSVEGLARTVGSYNEQFF.

This clonotype was found many times. This chain connects TRBV21-1 to TRBJ1-4. TRBV21-1 is labeled a pseudogene. The CDR3 has 15 residues. This CDR3 reads CASSKPPRRSQRVFF. The DNA of the CDR3 is TGTGCCAGCAGCAAACCTCCTCGACGTTCTCAAAGGGTGTTTTTT.

This clonotype was recorded many times. This chain connects TRBV5-4 to TRBJ2-2; 7 positions agree with TRBD1. The CDR3 extends over 13 amino acids. Germline values: CDR1 SGHNT, CDR2 YYREEE (reference sequence). V dropped 3 bases and J dropped 7; count of bases not matched to a gene: 3. CDR3: CASSWTGIGELFF. The CDR3 DNA reads TGTGCCAGCAGCTGGACAGGAATCGGGGAGCTGTTTTTT.

Ten or more counts support this clonotype. The DNA for the CDR3 is TGCGCCAGCAGCGAGGGACTGACGAACACCGGGGAGCTGTTTTTT. This codes for CASSEGLTNTGELFF. The chain links TRBV5-1 to TRBJ2-2; maybe TRBD2 (6 bases). Germline V gives CDR1 SGHRS, CDR2 YFSETQ. This CDR3 contains 15 residues. The germline V and J ends were trimmed by 4 bases and 0 bases, with 10 bases remaining between them.

This sequence joins TRBV4-2 and TRBJ2-1; 7 bases align to TRBD1. This CDR3 contains 13 residues. The V gene's germline CDR1 is LGHNA and CDR2 YNFKEQ. J was trimmed by 11 bases and V by 5 bases; bases with no gene match: 9. The CDR3 bases are TGTGCCAGCAGCGAGGGGACAGTTCATAAGCAGTTCTTC. Its translation is CASSEGTVHKQFF.

This clonotype was detected many times. The chain joins TRBV7-2 to TRBJ2-5, with 7 positions matching TRBD1. In germline, CDR1 is SGHTA, CDR2 FQGNSA. J gave up 2 bases and V 2 bases, and 5 bases lay outside the gene matches. The CDR3 runs 15 residues. The CDR3 bases are TGTGCCAGCAGCTTAATCGGGGACAGACAAGAGACCCAGTACTTC. It translates to CASSLIGDRQETQYF.